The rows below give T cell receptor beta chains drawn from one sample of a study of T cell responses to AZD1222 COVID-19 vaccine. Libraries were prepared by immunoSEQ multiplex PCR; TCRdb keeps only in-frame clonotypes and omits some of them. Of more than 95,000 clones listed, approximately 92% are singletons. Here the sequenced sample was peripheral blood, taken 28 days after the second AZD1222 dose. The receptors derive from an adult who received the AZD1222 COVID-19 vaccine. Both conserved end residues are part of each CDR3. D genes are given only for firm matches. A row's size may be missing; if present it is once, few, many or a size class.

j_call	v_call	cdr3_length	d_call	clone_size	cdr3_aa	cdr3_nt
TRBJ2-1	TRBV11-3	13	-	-	CASSLGLNNEQFF	TGTGCCAGCAGCCTGGGACTCAACAATGAGCAGTTCTTC
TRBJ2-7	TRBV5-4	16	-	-	CASSLVTGGGGHEQYF	TGTGCCAGCAGCTTGGTAACAGGAGGGGGCGGACACGAGCAGTACTTC
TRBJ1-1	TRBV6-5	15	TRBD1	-	CASRRTQGVDTEAFF	TGTGCCAGCAGAAGAACCCAGGGGGTGGACACTGAAGCTTTCTTT
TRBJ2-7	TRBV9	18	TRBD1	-	CASSAGPGTGGDDNEQYF	TGTGCCAGCAGCGCCGGCCCCGGGACAGGGGGCGATGACAACGAGCAGTACTTC
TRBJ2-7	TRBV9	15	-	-	CASSVGGLHSYEQYF	TGTGCCAGCAGCGTAGGCGGTCTTCACTCCTACGAGCAGTACTTC
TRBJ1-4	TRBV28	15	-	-	CATRLTQGVYEKLFF	TGTGCCACCCGCCTGACTCAGGGCGTGTATGAAAAACTGTTTTTT
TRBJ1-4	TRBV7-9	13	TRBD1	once	CASSSDRDEKLFF	TGTGCCAGCAGCTCGGACAGGGATGAAAAACTGTTTTTT
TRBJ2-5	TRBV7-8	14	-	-	CASSLVPWLETQYF	TGTGCCAGCAGCTTAGTCCCATGGTTAGAGACCCAGTACTTC
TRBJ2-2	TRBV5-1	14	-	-	CASSSLGITGELFF	TGCGCCAGCAGCTCGCTTGGAATAACCGGGGAGCTGTTTTTT
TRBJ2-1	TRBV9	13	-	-	CASRYRVGNEQFF	TGTGCCAGCAGATATCGGGTTGGCAATGAGCAGTTCTTC
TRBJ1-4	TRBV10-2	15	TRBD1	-	CASTGQPATNEKLFF	TGCGCCAGCACGGGACAGCCTGCAACTAATGAAAAACTGTTTTTT
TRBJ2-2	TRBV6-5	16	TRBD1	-	CASSYSTGWDTGELFF	TGTGCCAGCAGTTACTCGACAGGGTGGGACACCGGGGAGCTGTTTTTT
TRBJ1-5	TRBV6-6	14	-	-	CASSSAGHNQPQHF	TGTGCCAGCAGTTCAGCGGGACACAATCAGCCCCAGCATTTT
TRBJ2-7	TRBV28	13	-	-	CASSATPPYEQYF	TGTGCCAGCAGTGCGACACCTCCGTACGAGCAGTACTTC
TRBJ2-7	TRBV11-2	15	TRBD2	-	CASSLASGVRSEQYF	TGTGCCAGCAGCTTGGCTAGCGGGGTCCGGAGCGAGCAGTACTTC
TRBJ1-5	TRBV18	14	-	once	CASSPGRGNQPQHF	TGTGCCAGCTCACCTGGTCGGGGGAATCAGCCCCAGCATTTT
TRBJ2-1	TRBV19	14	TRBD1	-	CASRPGQGYNEQFF	TGTGCCAGTAGGCCGGGACAGGGGTACAATGAGCAGTTCTTC
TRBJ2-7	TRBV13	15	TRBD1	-	CASSSTGASSYEQYF	TGTGCCAGCAGCTCGACAGGGGCGAGCTCCTACGAGCAGTACTTC
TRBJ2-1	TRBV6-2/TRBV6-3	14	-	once	CASSSVVFYNEQFF	TGTGCCAGCAGTTCAGTCGTATTCTACAATGAGCAGTTCTTC
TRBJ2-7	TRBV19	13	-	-	CARVGDSSYEQYF	TGTGCCAGGGTTGGGGATTCTTCGTATGAGCAGTACTTC
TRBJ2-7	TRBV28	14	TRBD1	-	CASSRTSGQNEQYF	TGTGCCAGCAGTCGCACCTCGGGACAGAACGAGCAGTACTTC
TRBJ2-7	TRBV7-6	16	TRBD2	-	CASSIGGTSGSYEQYF	TGTGCCAGCAGCATAGGTGGGACTAGCGGGAGCTACGAGCAGTACTTC
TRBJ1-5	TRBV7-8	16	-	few	CASSRDIRGSNQPQHF	TGTGCCAGCAGCCGAGATATAAGGGGTAGCAATCAGCCCCAGCATTTT
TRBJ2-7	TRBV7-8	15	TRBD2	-	CASSFTSGRAYEQYF	TGTGCCAGCAGCTTTACTAGCGGGCGTGCCTACGAGCAGTACTTC
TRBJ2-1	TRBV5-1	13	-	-	CASSSAPSGEQFF	TGCGCCAGCAGCTCGGCCCCCTCGGGAGAGCAGTTCTTC
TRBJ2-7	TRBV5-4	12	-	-	CASSLPGNPRYF	TGTGCCAGCAGCTTGCCCGGGAACCCCCGGTACTTC
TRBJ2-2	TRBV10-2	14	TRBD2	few	CASSEETSVGELFF	TGCGCCAGCAGTGAGGAGACTAGCGTCGGGGAGCTGTTTTTT
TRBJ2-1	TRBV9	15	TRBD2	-	CASSGLAALYNEQFF	TGTGCCAGCAGCGGACTAGCGGCCCTTTACAATGAGCAGTTCTTC
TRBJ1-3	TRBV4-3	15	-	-	CASSQDAVIGNTIYF	TGCGCCAGCAGCCAAGATGCAGTAATTGGAAACACCATATATTTT
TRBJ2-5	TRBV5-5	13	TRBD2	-	CASSLLAVETQYF	TGTGCCAGCAGCTTGCTAGCGGTAGAGACCCAGTACTTC
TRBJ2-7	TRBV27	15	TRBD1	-	CASSLGTGGSYEQYF	TGTGCCAGCAGTTTGGGGACAGGGGGTTCCTACGAGCAGTACTTC
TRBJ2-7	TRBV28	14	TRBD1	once	CASRRPGQGGEQYF	TGTGCCAGCAGGCGACCGGGACAGGGCGGCGAGCAGTACTTC
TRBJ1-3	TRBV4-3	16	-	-	CASSQEIYRSTDTIYF	TGCGCCAGCAGCCAAGAGATTTACAGATCTACGGATACCATATATTTT
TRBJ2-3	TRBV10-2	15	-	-	CASSLWRFRTDTQYF	TGCGCCAGCAGCTTGTGGCGATTCCGCACAGATACGCAGTATTTT